The clone carrying this T cell receptor beta chain was picked up many times. Its antigen remains unidentified. This CDR3 comprises 16 residues. Deletions cut 4 bases from V and 3 bases from J, with 18 bases between. The germline CDR1 and CDR2 sequences are SGHKS and YYEKEE (reference sequence). The record originates from a study of shared clonotypes between healthy human individuals. Overall study context: A couple of female and three male donors aged 18 to 49 were enrolled.

Sequencing was performed with immunoSEQ multiplex PCR; in TCRdb, only in-frame clones are kept and a portion is missing. The data contain roughly 700,000 clones, about 74% of them seen just once; the ten biggest clones take up around 1.6%. Study findings and constraints: The naive CD4 repertoires of several donors were compared, and roughly 5.1% of clonotypes were shared. Rarefaction showed sorted-subset sequencing was incomplete despite large depth. When compared with the clonotypes that were shared by all four sorted-subset donors, the non-shared clonotypes turned out to have lower generation probabilities.

The rearrangement links TRBV5-5 to TRBJ2-3; no clear D gene. What was sequenced was memory CD4+ T cells sorted from blood. The sample's subset: CD45RA-negative fraction. The receptor was isolated from a woman between 25 and 40 years old in good health. The CDR3 DNA reads TGTGCCAGCAGCCCCCTATCAGCCGTGGGGACAGATACGCAGTATTTT. Translation: CASSPLSAVGTDTQYF.